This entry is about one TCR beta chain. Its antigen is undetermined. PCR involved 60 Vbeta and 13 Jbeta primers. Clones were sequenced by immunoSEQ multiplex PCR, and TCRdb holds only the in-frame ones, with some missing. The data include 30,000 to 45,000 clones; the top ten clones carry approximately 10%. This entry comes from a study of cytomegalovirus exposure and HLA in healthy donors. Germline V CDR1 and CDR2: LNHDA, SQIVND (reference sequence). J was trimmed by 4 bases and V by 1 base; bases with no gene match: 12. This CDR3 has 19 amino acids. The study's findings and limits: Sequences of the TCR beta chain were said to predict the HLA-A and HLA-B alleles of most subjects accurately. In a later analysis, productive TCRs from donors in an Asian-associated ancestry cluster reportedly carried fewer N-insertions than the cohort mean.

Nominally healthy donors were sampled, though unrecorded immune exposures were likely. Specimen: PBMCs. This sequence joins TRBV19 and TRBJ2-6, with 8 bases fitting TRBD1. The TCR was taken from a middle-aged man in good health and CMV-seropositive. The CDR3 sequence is CASSIGTGTGLAGANVLTF. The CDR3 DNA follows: TGTGCCAGTAGTATAGGTACCGGGACAGGCCTGGCGGGGGCCAACGTCCTGACTTTC.